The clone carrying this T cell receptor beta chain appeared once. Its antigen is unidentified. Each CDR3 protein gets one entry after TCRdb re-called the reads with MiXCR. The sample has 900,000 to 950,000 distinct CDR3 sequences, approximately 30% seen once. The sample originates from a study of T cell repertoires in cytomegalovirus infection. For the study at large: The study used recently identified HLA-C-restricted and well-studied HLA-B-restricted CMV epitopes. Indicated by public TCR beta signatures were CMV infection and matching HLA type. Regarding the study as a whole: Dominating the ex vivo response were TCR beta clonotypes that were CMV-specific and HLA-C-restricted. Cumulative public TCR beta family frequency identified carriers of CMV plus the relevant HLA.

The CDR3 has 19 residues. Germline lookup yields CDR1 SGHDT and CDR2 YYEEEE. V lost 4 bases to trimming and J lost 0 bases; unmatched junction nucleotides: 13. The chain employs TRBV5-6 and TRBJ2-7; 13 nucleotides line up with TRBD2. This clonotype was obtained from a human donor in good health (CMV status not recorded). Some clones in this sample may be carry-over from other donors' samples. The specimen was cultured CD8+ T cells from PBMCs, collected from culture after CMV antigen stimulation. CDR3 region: CASSDEALAGGPDSYEQYF. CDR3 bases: TGTGCCAGCAGCGATGAAGCACTAGCGGGGGGGCCGGACTCCTACGAGCAGTACTTC.